These 17 T cell receptor beta chains share one sample of origin, sequenced in a study of high-grade serous ovarian cancer treatment subgroups. The tumor samples were collected prior to definitive surgery or chemotherapy. Assay used: immunoSEQ multiplex PCR; TCRdb lists only in-frame clones, some missing. The repertoire holds 8,000 or so clones, with about 70% as singletons. The sequencing input was tumor tissue. Receptors were obtained from a human donor with high-grade serous ovarian cancer.

The CDR3 DNA is TGTGCCAGCAGTTCTCGTCGGGGGGGCCTAGATACGCAGTATTTT. It yields the protein CASSSRRGGLDTQYF. The chain recombines TRBV27 with TRBJ2-3; TRBD2 aligns across 8 bases. Germline values: CDR1 MNHEY, CDR2 SMNVEV (reference sequence). The CDR3 sequence is 15 residues long. The ends lost 4 bases at V and 5 bases at J; junction bases unmatched: 8.

This chain links TRBV10-3 with TRBJ1-1, with D perhaps matching TRBD1 (6 bases). The CDR3 runs to 11 residues. CDR1 and CDR2 from the germline V gene are ENHRY and SYGVKD. V was clipped by 5 bases and J by 8 bases, with 9 bases between them. CDR3 coding DNA: TGTGCCATCAGTTCCACAGGGGAAGCTTTCTTT. Residues: CAISSTGEAFF.

The chain joins TRBV5-6 to TRBJ2-7, with a weak D call TRBD1 (5 bases). V shed 4 bases and J shed 3 bases, with 17 bases lying between them. The CDR3 loop spans 15 amino acids. Germline V gene sequence: CDR1 SGHDT, CDR2 YYEEEE. CDR3 DNA sequence: TGTGCCAGCAGCCCTACCTTGGCAGGGCACTACGAGCAGTACTTC. This gives the protein CASSPTLAGHYEQYF.

The chain links TRBV12-5 to TRBJ2-7, with 10 bases aligning to TRBD1. CDR3 length: 15 residues. From germline, CDR1 is LGHNT and CDR2 FRNRAP. J was trimmed by 5 bases and V by 6 bases; bases with no gene match: 10. The CDR3 DNA sequence: TGTGCTAGTGGCTATCGCGGGGACAGGGGAGACGAGCAGTACTTC. This encodes CASGYRGDRGDEQYF.

This rearrangement joins TRBV30 to TRBJ1-6; possibly TRBD1 for D (6 bases). This CDR3 contains 15 residues. Between the trimmed V and J ends, which lost 4 bases and 8 bases, there was a span of 18 bases. CDR1 is GTSNPN and CDR2 is SVGIG in the germline V gene (reference sequence). In nucleotides, the CDR3 is TGTGCCTGGACCCGGCCGGGGGCAGGGGATTCACCCCTCCACTTT. Translating it yields CAWTRPGAGDSPLHF.

The chain links TRBV4-1 to TRBJ2-5, with 7 bases matching TRBD2. Trimming cost V 6 bases and J 5 bases; bases outside gene matches: 6. CDR1 MGHRA and CDR2 YSYEKL come from the germline V gene. CDR3 length: 13 residues. The CDR3 DNA is TGCGCCAGCAGGCCTACTAGCGATGAGACCCAGTACTTC. Translated, it gives CASRPTSDETQYF.

V gene TRBV2 combines with J gene TRBJ2-2; 9 nucleotides agree with TRBD2. CDR3 length: 14 residues. Germline trimming cut 8 bases from V and 0 bases from J; bases unmatched to any gene: 1. CDR1 and CDR2 from the germline V gene are SNHLY and FYNNEI. Here the CDR3 reads CASVAGANTGELFF. The CDR3 DNA follows: TGTGCCAGCGTAGCGGGGGCGAACACCGGGGAGCTGTTTTTT.

The sample holds a few counts of this clone. The V and J genes are TRBV15 and TRBJ2-5, with TRBD2 identical over 10 bases. This CDR3 region has 16 residues. Germline V CDR1 and CDR2: LNHNV, YYDKDF (reference sequence). V shed 0 bases, J shed 5 bases, and the junction held 6 bases outside the gene matches. This CDR3 reads CATSRDSGGRTETQYF. The CDR3 DNA reads as TGTGCCACCAGCAGAGATAGCGGGGGGCGAACTGAGACCCAGTACTTC.

V is TRBV27 and J is TRBJ2-7; TRBD1 matches 7 bases. Germline loops: CDR1 MNHEY, CDR2 SMNVEV (reference sequence). The CDR3 runs to 14 residues. With 0 bases clipped from V and 4 bases from J, the junction kept 3 bases outside the gene matches. The CDR3 protein is CASSLSQQGYEQYF. The CDR3 DNA sequence: TGTGCCAGCAGTTTATCCCAACAGGGGTACGAGCAGTACTTC.

The chain employs TRBV4-3 and TRBJ1-6, with TRBD1 as a possible D gene (6 bases). The CDR3 sequence is 15 residues long. Germline CDR1 is LGHNA and CDR2 is YSLEER. Trimming took 0 bases from V and 10 from J, leaving 13 bases between them. The chain's CDR3 is CASSQDTGTESPLHF. CDR3 sequence (DNA): TGCGCCAGCAGCCAAGACACAGGGACTGAATCACCCCTCCACTTT.

The rearrangement links TRBV18 to TRBJ2-3; 12 bases line up with TRBD2. This CDR3 comprises 18 residues. Germline CDR1 is KGHSH and CDR2 is LQKENI. After removal of 0 bases from V and 0 bases from J, the junction contained 4 bases not matched to a gene. The CDR3 DNA is TGTGCCAGCTCACCACCACTAGCGGGGGGTCCCAGCACAGATACGCAGTATTTT. This codes for CASSPPLAGGPSTDTQYF.

The chain joins TRBV5-1 to TRBJ2-1, with D unresolved. Trimming took off 2 bases at V and 2 bases at J, with 5 bases between the two ends. Germline lookup yields CDR1 SGHRS and CDR2 YFSETQ. This CDR3 comprises 13 residues. CDR3 sequence (DNA): TGCGCCAGCAGCTTCACGCCCTACAATGAGCAGTTCTTC. Translating it yields CASSFTPYNEQFF. The variable domain in full, completed from reference TRBV5-1 and TRBJ2-1, reads KAGVTQTPRYLIKTRGQQVTLSCSPISGHRSVSWYQQTPGQGLQFLFEYFSETQRNKGNFPGRFSGRQFSNSRSEMNVSTLELGDSALYLCASSFTPYNEQFFGPGTRLTVL.

The chain uses TRBV5-6 and TRBJ1-2; D gene uncertain. The CDR3 covers 13 residues. The germline CDR1 and CDR2 sequences are SGHDT and YYEEEE. Trimming removed 0 bases from V and 6 bases from J, with 9 bases in between. The chain's CDR3 is CASSLVPGDGYTF. The CDR3, as DNA: TGTGCCAGCAGCTTGGTGCCCGGAGATGGCTACACCTTC.

The chain links TRBV18 to TRBJ2-5; 8 bases are shared with TRBD1. The J segment lost 4 bases and the V segment lost 3 bases, leaving 10 bases of the junction unmatched. Germline lookup yields CDR1 KGHSH and CDR2 LQKENI. The CDR3 contains 16 residues. This chain's CDR3 is CASSPGSGQGGETQYF. The CDR3 DNA is TGTGCCAGCTCACCCGGCTCCGGACAGGGAGGAGAGACCCAGTACTTC.

The chain combines TRBV6-5 with TRBJ2-1; D may be TRBD2 (6 bases). Trimming stripped 5 bases from V and 2 bases from J, with 10 bases between. The CDR3 has 14 residues. CDR1 and CDR2 (germline): MNHEY, SVGAGI. CDR3: CASSQPGAYNEQFF. CDR3 nucleotides: TGTGCCAGCAGTCAACCGGGAGCCTACAATGAGCAGTTCTTC.

CDR3 region: CASTWGARQPQHF. The DNA for the CDR3 is TGTGCCAGTACATGGGGGGCCAGACAGCCCCAGCATTTT. The chain couples TRBV19 to TRBJ1-5; TRBD1 might be the D (6 bases). CDR1 and CDR2 (germline): LNHDA, SQIVND (reference sequence). The V end lost 7 bases, the J end lost 7 bases, and 14 bases lay between the germline ends. CDR3 length: 13 amino acids.

In this sample, this clone turned up a few times. Other DNA sequences in this sample translate to the same CDR3. V gene TRBV5-1 combines with J gene TRBJ2-3; a weak D match, TRBD2 (7 bases). The V end was cut by 0 bases, the J end by 2 bases, with 10 bases between. Germline V gene data show CDR1 as SGHRS and CDR2 as YFSETQ. This CDR3 has 15 residues. CDR3 coding DNA: TGCGCCAGCAGCTTGGAAGGGGGGGTCACAGATACGCAGTATTTT. It is translated as CASSLEGGVTDTQYF.